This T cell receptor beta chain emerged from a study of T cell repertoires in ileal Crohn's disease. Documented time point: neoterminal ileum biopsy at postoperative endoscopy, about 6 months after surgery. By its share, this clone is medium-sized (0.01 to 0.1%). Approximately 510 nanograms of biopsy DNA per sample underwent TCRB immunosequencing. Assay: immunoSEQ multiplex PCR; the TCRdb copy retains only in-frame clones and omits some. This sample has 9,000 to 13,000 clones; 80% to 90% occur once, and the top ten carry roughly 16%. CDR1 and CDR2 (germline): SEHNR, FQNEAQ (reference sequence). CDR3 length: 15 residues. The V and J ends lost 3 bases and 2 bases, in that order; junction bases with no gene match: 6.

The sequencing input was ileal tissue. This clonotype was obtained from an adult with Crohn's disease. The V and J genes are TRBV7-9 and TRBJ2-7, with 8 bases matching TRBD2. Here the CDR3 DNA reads TGTGCCAGCAGCTTGGGGCTAGCGGGTACCTACGAGCAGTACTTC. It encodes CASSLGLAGTYEQYF. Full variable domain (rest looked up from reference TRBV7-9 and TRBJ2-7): DTGVSQNPRHKITKRGQNVTFRCDPISEHNRLYWYRQTLGQGPEFLTYFQNEAQLEKSRLLSDRFSAERPKGSFSTLEIQRTEQGDSAMYLCASSLGLAGTYEQYFGPGTRLTVT.